Each of the 20 T cell receptor beta chains below was sequenced from the same sample in a study of T-cell reconstitution after alpha-beta-depleted transplantation in children. TCRbeta library preparation incorporated unique molecular identifiers. TCRdb re-analysed the PCR reads in MiXCR, keeping a single row per CDR3 protein. The profile shows roughly 350,000 distinct CDR3 sequences, around 15% of them singletons. Sequencing used PBMCs, mostly from graft donor cells, obtained 360 days after TCRalphabeta/CD19-depleted stem cell transplant. These receptor sequences come from a male patient aged 2-15 years who had a stem cell transplant for acute lymphoblastic leukemia, so the T cells may come from the graft donor.

This clonotype was detected ten times or more. The rearrangement uses TRBV28 and TRBJ1-5; D gene ambiguous. CDR1 and CDR2 from the germline V gene are MDHEN and SYDVKM. The CDR3 length is 13 residues. The V and J ends lost 7 bases and 4 bases respectively, with 11 bases between them. The CDR3 bases are TGTGCCAGCAATAAGGAACGGAATCAGCCCCAGCATTTT. It encodes CASNKERNQPQHF.

The CDR3, as DNA: TGTGCCAGCAGCCCACAGGGGGTTCTTTCCTACGAGCAGTACTTC. Translating it yields CASSPQGVLSYEQYF. This chain links TRBV7-6 with TRBJ2-7, with 8 bases that match TRBD1. The germline gives CDR1 SGHVS, CDR2 FNYEAQ. Trimming cost V 5 bases and J 1 base; bases outside gene matches: 7. The CDR3 consists of 15 residues.

The gene calls are TRBV7-9 and TRBJ2-5; D gene ambiguous. The germline V gene has CDR1 SEHNR and CDR2 FQNEAQ (reference sequence). CDR3 size: 13 residues. V was shortened by 5 bases and J by 7 bases, with 14 bases between the two germline ends. CDR3 nucleotide sequence: TGTGCCAGCAGCGACGGTGCGTTGGGGACCCAGTACTTC. Encoded protein: CASSDGALGTQYF.

The rearrangement joins TRBV20-1 to TRBJ1-6, with D possibly TRBD1 on 6 matching bases. Germline V CDR1 and CDR2: DFQATT, SNEGSKA (reference sequence). The V end lost 0 bases, the J end lost 9 bases, and 18 bases lay between the germline ends. The CDR3 spans 16 residues. The CDR3 DNA reads TGCAGTGCTAGAGATTGGGCGGGTACAGGGAGTTCACCCCTCCACTTT. Its translation: CSARDWAGTGSSPLHF.

There are a few counts of this clonotype. This chain links TRBV7-9 with TRBJ1-2; D is uncertain. Trimming took off 4 bases at V and 4 bases at J, with 7 bases between the two ends. CDR1 is SEHNR and CDR2 is FQNEAQ in the germline V gene (reference sequence). The CDR3 is 12 residues long. The CDR3 DNA sequence: TGTGCCAGCAGCTCCCTGGCCTATGGCTACACCTTC. It yields the protein CASSSLAYGYTF.

The table lists this clonotype with a few counts. The chain uses TRBV2 and TRBJ2-7, with 10 bases lining up with TRBD2. This CDR3 comprises 16 residues. Germline loops: CDR1 SNHLY, CDR2 FYNNEI. The trim removed 2 bases at V and 2 bases at J, leaving 6 bases unmatched. The CDR3 nucleotides are TGTGCCAGCAGTGAATGGTCTAGCGGGAGCCCCTACGAGCAGTACTTC. Protein sequence: CASSEWSSGSPYEQYF.

The chain joins TRBV12-3 or TRBV12-4 to TRBJ2-5; 9 nucleotides agree with TRBD2. J lost 2 bases, V lost 8 bases, and 3 bases had no gene match. The CDR3 loop spans 13 amino acids. In nucleotides, the CDR3 is TGTGCCAGCCGGGGACTAGCTCAAGAGACCCAGTACTTC. Its translation: CASRGLAQETQYF.

The chain recombines TRBV28 with TRBJ2-3; 10 bases line up with TRBD1. Germline V CDR1 and CDR2: MDHEN, SYDVKM. V shed 6 bases and J 3 bases; nucleotides not matched to a gene: 6. The CDR3 length is 15 residues. The CDR3 protein is CASSDRGHGTDTQYF. The DNA of the CDR3 is TGTGCCAGCAGCGACAGGGGGCACGGGACAGATACGCAGTATTTT.

The V and J genes are TRBV28 and TRBJ2-7, with TRBD2 as a possible D gene (5 bases). Germline lookup yields CDR1 MDHEN and CDR2 SYDVKM. The CDR3 consists of 12 residues. Between the trimmed V and J ends, which lost 1 base and 6 bases, there was a span of 7 bases. CDR3 coding DNA: TGTGCCAGCAGTTTATTCGGGGTCGAGCAGTACTTC. It translates to CASSLFGVEQYF.

The rearrangement joins TRBV15 to TRBJ2-7; 7 nucleotides align to TRBD2. The CDR3 contains 15 residues. Germline V CDR1 and CDR2: LNHNV, YYDKDF (reference sequence). The V and J ends lost 0 bases and 2 bases, in that order; junction bases with no gene match: 4. The CDR3 DNA is TGTGCCACCAGCAGAGATCTGGGGGGGGCCTACGAGCAGTACTTC. It yields the protein CATSRDLGGAYEQYF. Variable domain in full (rest from reference TRBV15 and TRBJ2-7): DAMVIQNPRYQVTQFGKPVTLSCSQTLNHNVMYWYQQKSSQAPKLLFHYYDKDFNNEADTPDNFQSRRPNTSFCFLDIRSPGLGDTAMYLCATSRDLGGAYEQYFGPGTRLTVT.

The table lists this clonotype with many counts. This chain uses TRBV5-1 with TRBJ2-6; D remains unclear. The germline V and J ends were trimmed by 6 bases and 1 base, with 5 bases remaining between them. Germline-derived CDR1 and CDR2 are SGHRS and YFSETQ. This CDR3 comprises 13 residues. This CDR3 reads CASTLSGANVLTF. In DNA form, the CDR3 reads TGCGCCAGCACACTTTCTGGGGCCAACGTCCTGACTTTC. The variable domain in full, with the rest retrieved from reference TRBV5-1 and TRBJ2-6, is KAGVTQTPRYLIKTRGQQVTLSCSPISGHRSVSWYQQTPGQGLQFLFEYFSETQRNKGNFPGRFSGRQFSNSRSEMNVSTLELGDSALYLCASTLSGANVLTFGAGSRLTVL.

This rearrangement joins TRBV6-1 to TRBJ2-7; 7 positions match TRBD1. V lost 7 bases, J lost 4 bases, and 13 bases stayed unmatched. In germline, CDR1 is MNHNS, CDR2 SASEGT. The CDR3 has 15 residues. The CDR3 DNA reads TGTGCCAGCAACGGACTCGGGACAGCTAAATACGAGCAGTACTTC. Translated, it gives CASNGLGTAKYEQYF.

This chain links TRBV29-1 with TRBJ2-1, with a tentative D call TRBD2 (6 bases). The CDR3 runs to 15 residues. CDR1 is SQVTM and CDR2 is ANQGSEA in the germline V gene. Trimming took 5 bases from V and 4 from J, leaving 18 bases between them. This chain's CDR3 is CSVRPPFGGYNEQFF. The CDR3 nucleotides are TGCAGCGTTCGACCCCCATTTGGGGGGTACAATGAGCAGTTCTTC.

This clonotype was observed a handful of times. CDR3: CASMDGTLRNEQFF. The DNA of the CDR3 is TGTGCCAGCATGGACGGGACTCTTCGTAATGAGCAGTTCTTC. This chain uses TRBV2 with TRBJ2-1; TRBD2 might be the D (6 bases). The CDR3 is made up of 14 amino acids. Germline lookup yields CDR1 SNHLY and CDR2 FYNNEI. The ends were cut back, 7 bases at V and 7 bases at J, with 17 bases in the middle.

V is TRBV6-5 and J is TRBJ2-7, with TRBD1 as a possible D gene (5 bases). There are 14 residues in the CDR3. The germline CDR1 and CDR2 sequences are MNHEY and SVGAGI. Trimming shortened V by 2 bases and J by 5 bases, and 13 bases separated the two germline ends. In nucleotides, the CDR3 is TGTGCCAGCAGTTACGGGGCAGGGCGACACGAGCAGTACTTC. This sequence encodes CASSYGAGRHEQYF.

The rearrangement joins TRBV3-1 to TRBJ2-7, with D perhaps given as TRBD1 or TRBD2 (7 bases each). The V gene's germline CDR1 is LGHDT and CDR2 YNNKEL (reference sequence). The CDR3 extends over 15 amino acids. V was shortened by 5 bases and J by 6 bases, with 20 bases between the two germline ends. As DNA, the CDR3 is TGTGCCAGCAGCTTCCCCGGCGCAGGGGGGGGCGAGCAGTACTTC. Translated, it gives CASSFPGAGGGEQYF.

This clonotype was detected only a few times. The J gene is TRBJ1-6, the V gene TRBV12-3 or TRBV12-4, with D tentatively TRBD1 (5 bases). Trimming took off 3 bases at V and 8 bases at J, with 14 bases between the two ends. The CDR3 is 15 residues long. Here the CDR3 reads CASSFRGAGDSPLHF. The CDR3 region has the DNA TGTGCCAGCAGTTTTCGGGGCGCAGGTGATTCACCCCTCCACTTT.

This clonotype was picked up many times. The chain combines TRBV9 with TRBJ2-5, with 9 nucleotides matching TRBD2. Germline CDR1 and CDR2: SGDLS and YYNGEE. V dropped 0 bases and J dropped 2; count of bases not matched to a gene: 5. CDR3 length equals 16 residues. CDR3 coding DNA: TGTGCCAGCAGCGTAGCCCCCACTAGCGGGCAAGAGACCCAGTACTTC. Translating it yields CASSVAPTSGQETQYF.

The genes are TRBV2 and TRBJ1-5; no definite D call. The CDR3 has 16 residues. Trimming stripped 3 bases from V and 0 bases from J, with 12 bases between. The germline V gene has CDR1 SNHLY and CDR2 FYNNEI. CDR3 DNA sequence: TGTGCCAGCAGTGACCTAGACACCTATAGCAATCAGCCCCAGCATTTT. The encoded protein is CASSDLDTYSNQPQHF.

Only a few counts were recorded for this clonotype. The chain is built from TRBV7-2 and TRBJ1-2; 7 bases line up with TRBD1. Trimming removed 2 bases from V and 4 bases from J; junction bases left unmatched: 7. Germline V CDR1 and CDR2: SGHTA, FQGNSA. The CDR3 runs to 15 residues. The CDR3 bases are TGTGCCAGCAGCTTAAGAGAGACAGGGATCTATGGCTACACCTTC. Its protein is CASSLRETGIYGYTF.